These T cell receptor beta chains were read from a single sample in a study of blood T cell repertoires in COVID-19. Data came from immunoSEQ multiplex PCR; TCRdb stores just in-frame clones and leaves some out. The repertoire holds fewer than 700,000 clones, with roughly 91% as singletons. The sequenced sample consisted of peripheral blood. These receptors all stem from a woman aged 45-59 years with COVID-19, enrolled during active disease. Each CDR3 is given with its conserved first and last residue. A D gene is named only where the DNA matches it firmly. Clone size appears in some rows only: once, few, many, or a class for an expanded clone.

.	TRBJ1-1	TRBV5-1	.	TGCGCCAGCAGCCGCTTCAGGGGGAACACTGAAGCTTTCTTT	CASSRFRGNTEAFF
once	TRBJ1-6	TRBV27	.	TGTGCCAGCAGTTTATCGCTCCGGGTTAATTCACCCCTCCACTTT	CASSLSLRVNSPLHF
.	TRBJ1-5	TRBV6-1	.	TGTGCCAGCAGTGAATGGGCAGGGGACAATCAGCCCCAGCATTTT	CASSEWAGDNQPQHF
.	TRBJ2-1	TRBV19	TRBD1	TGTGCCAGTAGTCCCCAGGGACAGTACAATGAGCAGTTCTTC	CASSPQGQYNEQFF
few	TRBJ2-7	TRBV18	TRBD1	TGTGCCAGCTCACCAATTCCCCCGGGACAGGGAGACGAGCAGTACTTC	CASSPIPPGQGDEQYF
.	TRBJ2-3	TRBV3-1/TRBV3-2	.	TGTGCCAGCAGCCAAGCCCTTCGGGGGACAGATACGCAGTATTTT	CASSQALRGTDTQYF
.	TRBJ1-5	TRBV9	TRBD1	TGTGCCAGCAGCGGACAGGGGGCTAGCAATCAGCCCCAGCATTTT	CASSGQGASNQPQHF
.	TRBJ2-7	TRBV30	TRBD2	TGTGCCTGGGGGGAGGGAGGTATGGACGAGCAGTACTTC	CAWGEGGMDEQYF
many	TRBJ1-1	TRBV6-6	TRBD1	TGTGCCAGCAGTCCCGGACAGGGGTCTATGAACACTGAAGCTTTCTTT	CASSPGQGSMNTEAFF
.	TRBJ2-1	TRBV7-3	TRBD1	TGTGCCAGCAGCCCGATTAAGACAGGGGGCAAGGGGGATGAGCAGTTCTTC	CASSPIKTGGKGDEQFF
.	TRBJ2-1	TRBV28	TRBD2	TGTGCCAGCAGTTTGTTAGCGGGGGGCTATGAGCAGTTCTTC	CASSLLAGGYEQFF
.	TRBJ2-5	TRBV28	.	TGTGCCAGCAGCCCGGGGGGCCGAGAGACCCAGTACTTC	CASSPGGRETQYF
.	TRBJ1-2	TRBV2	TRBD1	TGTGCCAGCAGTGCACTTGGACAGGGAAGATCCGGCTACACCTTC	CASSALGQGRSGYTF
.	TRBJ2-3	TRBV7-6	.	TGTGCCAGCAGCCGCGGGCCCTCCACAGATACGCAGTATTTT	CASSRGPSTDTQYF
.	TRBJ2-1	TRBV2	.	TGTGCCAGCAGTGAGAGGCTGCTTAACGGTGAGCAGTTCTTC	CASSERLLNGEQFF
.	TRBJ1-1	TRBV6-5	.	TGTGCCAGCAGTTCCGGTAGCCCAACTGGTCCCTCTGAAGCTTTCTTT	CASSSGSPTGPSEAFF